This T cell receptor beta chain was sequenced in a study of cytomegalovirus exposure and HLA in healthy donors. Whole-study results and caveats: What a later analysis showed was that several of the most significant clusters appeared linked to common viral pathogens.

The PCR was carried out with 60 Vbeta primers and 13 Jbeta primers. This table comes from immunoSEQ multiplex PCR, and its TCRdb copy is limited to in-frame clones, with some not included. The data hold roughly 59,000 clones, with about 63% observed a single time. V lost 2 bases to trimming and J lost 13 bases; unmatched junction nucleotides: 1. This CDR3 contains 11 residues. Germline lookup yields CDR1 SGHDN and CDR2 FVKESK. Notes on this clone: Its antigen is unidentified.

What was sequenced was PBMCs. The source is a man aged 35 to 55 in good health and CMV-seropositive. The V gene is TRBV14, the J gene TRBJ1-4; 7 bases fit TRBD1. The CDR3 spells CASSQRDRLFF. In DNA, the CDR3 is TGTGCCAGCAGCCAAAGGGACAGACTGTTTTTT.